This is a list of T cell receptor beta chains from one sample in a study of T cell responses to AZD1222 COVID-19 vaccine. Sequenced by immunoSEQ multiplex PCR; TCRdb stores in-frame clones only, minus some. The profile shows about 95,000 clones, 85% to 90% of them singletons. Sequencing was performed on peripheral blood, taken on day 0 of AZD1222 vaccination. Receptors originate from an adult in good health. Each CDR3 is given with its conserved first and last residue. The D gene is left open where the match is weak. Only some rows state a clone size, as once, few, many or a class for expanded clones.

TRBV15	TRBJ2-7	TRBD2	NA	TGTGCCACCAGCAGAGATTTTTCGGGGGGCGGGAGGCCCGAGCAGTACTTC	CATSRDFSGGGRPEQYF
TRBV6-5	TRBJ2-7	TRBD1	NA	TGTGCCAGCAGTTACACGCGACAGGGTAGTGAGCAGTACTTC	CASSYTRQGSEQYF
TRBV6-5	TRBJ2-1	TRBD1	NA	TGTGCCAGCAGGGGCGGACAGGGGGAGTACAATGAGCAGTTCTTC	CASRGGQGEYNEQFF
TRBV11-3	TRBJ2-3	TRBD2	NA	TGTGCCAGCAGCGACGGGACTAGCGGGCGCACAGATACGCAGTATTTT	CASSDGTSGRTDTQYF
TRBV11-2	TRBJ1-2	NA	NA	TGTGCCAGCAGCGCACGGACTGGGGTCCGGGGCTACACCTTC	CASSARTGVRGYTF
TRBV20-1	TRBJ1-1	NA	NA	TGCAGTGCTAGAGGACCGGGGCGAGACTTT	CSARGPGRDF
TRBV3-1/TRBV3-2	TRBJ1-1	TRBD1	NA	TGTGCCAGCCGTGGGTCAGGGGGCGGTGAAGCTTTCTTT	CASRGSGGGEAFF
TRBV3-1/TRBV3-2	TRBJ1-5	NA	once	TGTGCCAGCAGCCAAGACCCCGGGAATCAGCCCCAGCATTTT	CASSQDPGNQPQHF
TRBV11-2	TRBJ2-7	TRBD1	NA	TGTGCCAGCACCCTACCGGGGACAGTAACGTACGAGCAGTACTTC	CASTLPGTVTYEQYF
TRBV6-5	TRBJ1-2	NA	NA	TGTGCCAGCGGGGGACTGTACTATGGCTACACCTTC	CASGGLYYGYTF
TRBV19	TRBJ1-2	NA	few	TGTGCCAGCCGAAAGGGGGAGTATGGCTACACCTTC	CASRKGEYGYTF
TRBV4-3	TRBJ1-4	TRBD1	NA	TGCGCCAGCAGCCAAAGGCCGGGACAGGGTAGTGAAAAACTGTTTTTT	CASSQRPGQGSEKLFF
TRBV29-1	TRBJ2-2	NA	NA	TGCAGCGTTGTTTCGGACGACTTGAACACCGGGGAGCTGTTTTTT	CSVVSDDLNTGELFF
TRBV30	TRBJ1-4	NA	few	TGTGCCTGGAGTAGACCATTAGAAAAACTGTTTTTT	CAWSRPLEKLFF
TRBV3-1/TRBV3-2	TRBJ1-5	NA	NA	TGTGCCAGCAGCCAAACTCGGGATTCGGATCAGCCCCAGCATTTT	CASSQTRDSDQPQHF
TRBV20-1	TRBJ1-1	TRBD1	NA	TGCAGTGCTGGTGTTAAGGACAGGGCATCGATCACTGAAGCTTTCTTT	CSAGVKDRASITEAFF
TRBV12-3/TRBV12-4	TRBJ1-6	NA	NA	TGTGCCAGCAGTCAGGTTCGTCATTCACCCCTCCACTTT	CASSQVRHSPLHF
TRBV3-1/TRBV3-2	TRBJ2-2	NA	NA	TGTGCCAGCAGCCAGGTTGTCGCAGGGAGGACCGGGGAGCTGTTTTTT	CASSQVVAGRTGELFF
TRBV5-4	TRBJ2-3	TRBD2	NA	TGTGCCAGCAGCTCTAGGACTAGCTCCTCAGATACGCAGTATTTT	CASSSRTSSSDTQYF
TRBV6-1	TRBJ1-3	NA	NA	TGTGCCAGCAGCGTACAGGGAAATGGAAACACCATATATTTT	CASSVQGNGNTIYF
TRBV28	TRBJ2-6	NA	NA	TGTGCCAGCAGTTTATTAAAACCGGGACTCAACTCTGGGGCCAACGTCCTGACTTTC	CASSLLKPGLNSGANVLTF
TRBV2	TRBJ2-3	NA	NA	TGTGCCAGCAGTCCTTACGGGACTTCTAACACAGATACGCAGTATTTT	CASSPYGTSNTDTQYF
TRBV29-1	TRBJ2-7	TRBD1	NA	TGCAGCGTTTCGCGGTGGGGACAGGGGGACCACGAGCAGTACTTC	CSVSRWGQGDHEQYF
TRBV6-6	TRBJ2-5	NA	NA	TGTGCCAGCAGTGCCCTGATCCGGACCCAGTACTTC	CASSALIRTQYF
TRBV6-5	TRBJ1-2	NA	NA	TGTGCCAGCAGTTACGAGAACCAAGGCTTTTTGGGCTACACCTTC	CASSYENQGFLGYTF
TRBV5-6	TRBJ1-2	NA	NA	TGTGCCAGCAGCCGTTCAGGGGTCCATGGCTACACCTTC	CASSRSGVHGYTF
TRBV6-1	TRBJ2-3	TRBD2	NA	TGTGCCAGCAGTGAAATCAAAGGGCTAGCGGGGGGGCCAGATACGCAGTATTTT	CASSEIKGLAGGPDTQYF
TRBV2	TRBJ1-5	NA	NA	TGTGCCAGCAGTGAACAGGGCCGGGATTCTCAGCCCCAGCATTTT	CASSEQGRDSQPQHF
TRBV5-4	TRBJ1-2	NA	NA	TGTGCCAGCAGCTTCCGGGATTCCTATGGCTACACCTTC	CASSFRDSYGYTF
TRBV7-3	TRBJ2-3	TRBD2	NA	TGTGCCAGCTCGGTAGCGGGGGGGGCGGGCACAGATACGCAGTATTTT	CASSVAGGAGTDTQYF
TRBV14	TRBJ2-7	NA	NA	TGTGCCAGCAGCCAAGATTTGAGGGACGAGCAGTACTTC	CASSQDLRDEQYF
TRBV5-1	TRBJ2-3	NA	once	TGCGCCAGCAGCCTACCGGGTAGCACAGATACGCAGTATTTT	CASSLPGSTDTQYF
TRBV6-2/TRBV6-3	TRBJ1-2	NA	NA	TGTGCCAGCAGCTCCCCTCAGGGAAGGGGCTACACCTTC	CASSSPQGRGYTF
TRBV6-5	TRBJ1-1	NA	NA	TGTGCCAGCAGATTCGGGGCAACCACTGAAGCTTTCTTT	CASRFGATTEAFF
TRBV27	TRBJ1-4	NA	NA	TGTGCCAGCAGCCCAAAGGCCGGTAATGAAAAACTGTTTTTT	CASSPKAGNEKLFF
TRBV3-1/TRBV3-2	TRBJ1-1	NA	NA	TGTGCCAGCAGCCCATCTCAGGCACCTAAGATGAACACTGAAGCTTTCTTT	CASSPSQAPKMNTEAFF
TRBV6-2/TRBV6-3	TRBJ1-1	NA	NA	TGTGCCAGCAGTGCCTCCTTTAGGAAGGACCCGAACACTGAAGCTTTCTTT	CASSASFRKDPNTEAFF
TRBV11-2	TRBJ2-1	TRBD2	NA	TGTGCCAGCAGCTTAGGTAGCGGGGTCTACAATGAGCAGTTCTTC	CASSLGSGVYNEQFF
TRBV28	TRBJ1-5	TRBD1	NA	TGTGCCAGCAGTTCGACAGGGTCTAGCCAGCCCCAGCATTTT	CASSSTGSSQPQHF
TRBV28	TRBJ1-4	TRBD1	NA	TGTGCCAGCAGTGCTCCAGGGGGCGCGGTTGGTGAAAAACTGTTTTTT	CASSAPGGAVGEKLFF
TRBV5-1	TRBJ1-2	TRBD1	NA	TGCGCCAGCAGCCTAGACACTACAGGGGGTTCCTATGGCTACACCTTC	CASSLDTTGGSYGYTF
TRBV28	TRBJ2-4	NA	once	TGTGCCAGCAGTCCAGCCGCAGGGGCGCTAGCCAAAAACATTCAGTACTTC	CASSPAAGALAKNIQYF
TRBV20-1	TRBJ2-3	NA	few	TGCAGTGCTAGTGGGGGCACAGATACGCAGTATTTT	CSASGGTDTQYF
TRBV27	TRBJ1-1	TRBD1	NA	TGTGCCAGCAGTTTTTATGGACAGGAAAACACTGAAGCTTTCTTT	CASSFYGQENTEAFF
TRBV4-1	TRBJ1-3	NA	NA	TGCGCCAGCAGGAGGAGTTCCGCTGGAAACACCATATATTTT	CASRRSSAGNTIYF
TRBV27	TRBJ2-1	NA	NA	TGTGCCAGCAGTTTAGATCGACCATCCTACAATGAGCAGTTCTTC	CASSLDRPSYNEQFF
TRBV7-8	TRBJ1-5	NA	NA	TGTGCCAGCAGGATAGCATCTGGTCCCCAGCATTTT	CASRIASGPQHF
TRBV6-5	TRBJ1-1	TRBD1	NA	TGTGCCAGCAGACCAGGACAGGGGCGGACTGAAGCTTTCTTT	CASRPGQGRTEAFF
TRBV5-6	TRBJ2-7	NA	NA	TGTGCCAGCAGCTACCGACGGAGCTCCTACGAGCAGTACTTC	CASSYRRSSYEQYF
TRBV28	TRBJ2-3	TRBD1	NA	TGTGCCAGCAGTTTATGGACAGGGGGTACAGATACGCAGTATTTT	CASSLWTGGTDTQYF
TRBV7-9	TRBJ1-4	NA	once	TGTGCCAGCAGCTCCTTGAAAGGGCGAGAAAAACTGTTTTTT	CASSSLKGREKLFF
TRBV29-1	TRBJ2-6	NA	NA	TGCAGCGTTGCCCGGGACACCGATTCTGGGGCCAACGTCCTGACTTTC	CSVARDTDSGANVLTF
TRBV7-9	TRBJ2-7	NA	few	TGTGCCAGCAGCTCCCCAGGTACCCCCGAGCAGTACTTC	CASSSPGTPEQYF